This TCR beta chain was captured by sequencing in a study of read filtering for tumor transcriptome and immune sequencing. Looking at the study overall: 8 patients were R-ISS I, 16 were R-ISS II, roughly 7 were R-ISS III. Regarding the study as a whole: IR-seq and RNA-seq agreed better without single-read clonotypes.

The germline V and J ends were trimmed by 5 bases and 8 bases, with 7 bases remaining between them. Germline values: CDR1 MNHEY, CDR2 SVGAGI. CDR3 length equals 11 residues. This library used roughly 400 ng RNA and molecular barcoded adaptors spanning alpha/delta and beta/gamma chains. MiXCR was run by TCRdb on the reads, yielding one entry per CDR3 protein. The sample carries more than 35,000 distinct CDR3 sequences, roughly 15% recorded once. Comment on this clonotype: Its specificity is not known. Since a far larger clone is one base different, this is likely a read error.

Bone marrow was sampled from every patient at the time of active disease. Sample: a population of CD138-negative cells sorted from bone marrow. This chain connects TRBV6-5 to TRBJ2-1; D call uncertain. The receptor's source is a donor at least 40 years old with multiple myeloma. This CDR3 reads CASSKSDEQFF. CDR3 bases: TGTGCCAGCAGTAAAAGTGATGAGCAGTTCTTC.